Shown below are 23 T cell receptor beta chains from a single sample sequenced in a study of OX40 agonist ivuxolimab in advanced cancers. Sequencing was performed with immunoSEQ multiplex PCR; in TCRdb, only in-frame clones are kept and a portion is missing. The sample records fewer than 90,000 clones, 88% being singletons. The sequencing here drew on CD4+ or CD8+ T cells sorted from blood, taken in a trial of the OX40 agonist ivuxolimab. Every receptor here comes from an adult with an advanced solid tumor such as melanoma, head and neck, liver or kidney cancer.

This chain joins TRBV18 and TRBJ1-3; D gene unclear. The V and J ends lost 0 bases and 0 bases respectively, with 9 bases between them. This CDR3 has 16 residues. The germline V gene has CDR1 KGHSH and CDR2 LQKENI. Written as DNA, the CDR3 is TGTGCCAGCTCACCACCCCAGTCCCCCTCTGGAAACACCATATATTTT. Its protein product is CASSPPQSPSGNTIYF.

This clone appeared a few times. The chain is built from TRBV11-2 and TRBJ2-1; D gene ambiguous. Germline lookup yields CDR1 SGHAT and CDR2 FQNNGV. The ends were cut back, 5 bases at V and 6 bases at J, with 14 bases in the middle. The CDR3 runs 14 residues. CDR3: CASSPSLVSNEQFF. In DNA, the CDR3 is TGTGCCAGCAGCCCATCTCTGGTTTCCAATGAGCAGTTCTTC.

The genes are TRBV10-3 and TRBJ2-7; 8 bases map to TRBD1. V was clipped by 11 bases and J by 4 bases; unmatched bases: 10. The CDR3 has 13 amino acids. In germline, CDR1 is ENHRY, CDR2 SYGVKD. CDR3 bases: TGTGCCTCCTCAGGGGGCCCCTCTTACGAGCAGTACTTC. This encodes CASSGGPSYEQYF.

The chain couples TRBV30 to TRBJ2-5, with TRBD1 matching 7 bases. Germline V lookup: CDR1 GTSNPN, CDR2 SVGIG (reference sequence). The trim removed 0 bases at V and 1 base at J, leaving 8 bases unmatched. The CDR3 covers 16 residues. Written as DNA, the CDR3 is TGTGCCTGGAGTGTAGGGGCAGGGGGTTTCCAAGAGACCCAGTACTTC. Protein sequence: CAWSVGAGGFQETQYF.

The chain joins TRBV11-3 to TRBJ2-1; 8 nucleotides align to TRBD2. V dropped 1 base and J dropped 4; count of bases not matched to a gene: 3. CDR1 is SGHNT and CDR2 is YENEEA in the germline V gene. This CDR3 is built from 15 residues. CDR3 bases: TGTGCCAGCAGCTTAGGTACTAGCGGTTACAATGAGCAGTTCTTC. Its translation: CASSLGTSGYNEQFF. The variable domain in full, completed from reference TRBV11-3 and TRBJ2-1, reads EAGVVQSPRYKIIEKKQPVAFWCNPISGHNTLYWYLQNLGQGPELLIRYENEEAVDDSQLPKDRFSAERLKGVDSTLKIQPAELGDSAVYLCASSLGTSGYNEQFFGPGTRLTVL.

DNA of the CDR3: TGTGCCAGCTCACTCGGACTAGCGGGAGTTGAGCAGTTCTTC. Amino acids: CASSLGLAGVEQFF. The gene calls are TRBV18 and TRBJ2-1, with TRBD2 matching 13 bases. CDR3 length: 14 residues. V shed 4 bases and J 9 bases; nucleotides not matched to a gene: 3. Germline V gene sequence: CDR1 KGHSH, CDR2 LQKENI.

This clone appeared a single time. This rearrangement joins TRBV7-9 to TRBJ2-5, with TRBD1 identical over 7 bases. J was trimmed by 5 bases and V by 2 bases; bases with no gene match: 5. The CDR3 spans 14 residues. From germline, CDR1 is SEHNR and CDR2 FQNEAQ (reference sequence). CDR3 protein: CASSLTGAAETQYF. CDR3 nucleotide sequence: TGTGCCAGCAGCTTAACAGGGGCAGCGGAGACCCAGTACTTC.

This chain uses TRBV2 with TRBJ2-2; D perhaps matches TRBD1 (6 bases). Germline values: CDR1 SNHLY, CDR2 FYNNEI. V was shortened by 11 bases and J by 1 base, with 11 bases between the two germline ends. This CDR3 is 13 amino acids long. As DNA, the CDR3 is TGTGCCGGTTTGGGACAGAACACCGGGGAGCTGTTTTTT. This gives the protein CAGLGQNTGELFF.

The chain is built from TRBV7-8 and TRBJ2-3; tentatively, D is TRBD2 (5 bases). V was trimmed by 2 bases and J by 4 bases, leaving 16 bases between them. This CDR3 spans 16 amino acids. Germline V CDR1 and CDR2: SGHVS, FQNEAQ. The CDR3 sequence: CASSLKTGRGADTQYF. The CDR3 DNA is TGTGCCAGCAGCTTAAAAACGGGAAGAGGAGCAGATACGCAGTATTTT.

This chain connects TRBV6-4 to TRBJ1-5; TRBD1 matches 8 bases. The trim removed 6 bases at V and 14 bases at J, leaving 3 bases unmatched. CDR3 length: 10 amino acids. In germline, CDR1 is MRHNA, CDR2 SNTAGT. CDR3 DNA: TGTGCCAGCAGCCCGACAGGGGAGCATTTT. This codes for CASSPTGEHF.

The chain uses TRBV28 and TRBJ1-1; perhaps TRBD1 as D (6 bases). CDR1 MDHEN and CDR2 SYDVKM come from the germline V gene. Trimming removed 4 bases at V and 11 bases at J, with 20 bases between. This CDR3 is 14 amino acids long. CDR3 sequence (DNA): TGTGCCAGCAGTTCCCTGGACAGCAGACTGAACGCTTTCTTT. It codes for CASSSLDSRLNAFF. Full variable domain (missing parts from reference TRBV28 and TRBJ1-1): DVKVTQSSRYLVKRTGEKVFLECVQDMDHENMFWYRQDPGLGLRLIYFSYDVKMKEKGDIPEGYSVSREKKERFSLILESASTNQTSMYLCASSSLDSRLNAFFGQGTRLTVV.

The genes are TRBV6-1 and TRBJ2-5; 10 nucleotides align to TRBD1. The CDR3 consists of 15 residues. V shed 4 bases, J shed 5 bases, and the junction held 7 bases outside the gene matches. The germline V gene encodes CDR1 MNHNS and CDR2 SASEGT. The CDR3 DNA sequence: TGTGCCAGCAGTGTCGACAGGGGGCGCGGGGAGACCCAGTACTTC. The encoded protein is CASSVDRGRGETQYF.

The chain joins TRBV20-1 to TRBJ2-4; 7 nucleotides match TRBD2. This CDR3 region has 11 residues. V shed 8 bases, J shed 7 bases, and the junction held 5 bases outside the gene matches. Germline-derived CDR1 and CDR2 are DFQATT and SNEGSKA (reference sequence). The CDR3 coding sequence is TGCAGTACCAGGGAGGGTAACATTCAGTACTTC. Its translation: CSTREGNIQYF.

CDR3 nucleotide sequence: TGTGCCAGCAGGCGGACAGGGGGCCCTGGAAACACCATATATTTT. It specifies CASRRTGGPGNTIYF. This sequence joins TRBV6-5 and TRBJ1-3; 11 nucleotides agree with TRBD1. The CDR3 consists of 15 residues. The trim removed 6 bases at V and 2 bases at J, leaving 3 bases unmatched. The germline CDR1 and CDR2 sequences are MNHEY and SVGAGI.

The chain links TRBV16 to TRBJ1-5; D gene unclear. CDR1 and CDR2 from the germline V gene are KGHSY and FQNENV. The CDR3 spans 12 residues. Trimming stripped 0 bases from V and 6 bases from J, with 3 bases between. CDR3 in amino acids: CASSQSAQPQHF. In DNA form, the CDR3 reads TGTGCCAGCAGCCAATCGGCTCAGCCCCAGCATTTT.

The V gene is TRBV7-3, the J gene TRBJ2-2; D is unresolved. The CDR3 totals 13 residues. V lost 0 bases and J lost 8, with 7 bases in between. From germline, CDR1 is SGHTA and CDR2 FQGTGA. The CDR3 DNA sequence: TGTGCCAGCAGCTTAACCCTGGCGGGGGAGCTGTTTTTT. Protein product: CASSLTLAGELFF.

V usage is TRBV6-5 and J usage is TRBJ2-7, with TRBD2 matching over 8 bases. Germline V gene data show CDR1 as MNHEY and CDR2 as SVGAGI. This CDR3 has 15 amino acids. J was trimmed by 0 bases and V by 4 bases; bases with no gene match: 5. CDR3 amino acids: CASSLRGGPSYEQYF. In DNA, the CDR3 is TGTGCCAGCAGTTTACGGGGGGGCCCCTCCTACGAGCAGTACTTC.

Here the CDR3 DNA reads TGTGCCAGCAGCAAAGGACTAGCGGGAGGGAAAGCCAAAAACATTCAGTACTTC. It codes for CASSKGLAGGKAKNIQYF. The J gene is TRBJ2-4, the V gene TRBV6-4; 15 nucleotides align to TRBD2. The trim removed 6 bases at V and 0 bases at J, leaving 6 bases unmatched. CDR1 and CDR2 (germline): MRHNA, SNTAGT. The CDR3 is made up of 18 amino acids.

V and J are TRBV20-1 and TRBJ2-2, with D possibly matching TRBD2 (5 bases). Germline CDR1 and CDR2: DFQATT and SNEGSKA (reference sequence). The CDR3 length is 11 residues. Trimming stripped 3 bases from V and 7 bases from J, with 6 bases between. CDR3 loop: CSASEGGELFF. The CDR3 DNA reads TGCAGTGCTAGTGAGGGCGGGGAGCTGTTTTTT.

The V gene is TRBV7-8, the J gene TRBJ2-3; TRBD2 matches 12 bases. CDR1 SGHVS and CDR2 FQNEAQ come from the germline V gene. V shed 2 bases and J 3 bases; nucleotides not matched to a gene: 0. This CDR3 has 15 residues. The CDR3 is CASSLTSGRTDTQYF. The CDR3 nucleotides are TGTGCCAGCAGCTTAACTAGCGGGAGGACAGATACGCAGTATTTT.

The table lists this clone with a count of one. CDR3 amino acids: CASSEAPTYEQYF. Here the CDR3 DNA reads TGTGCCAGTTCAGAGGCACCCACCTACGAGCAGTACTTC. The rearrangement joins TRBV19 to TRBJ2-7, with D unclear. Trimming took off 8 bases at V and 2 bases at J, with 13 bases between the two ends. Germline-derived CDR1 and CDR2 are LNHDA and SQIVND (reference sequence). This CDR3 contains 13 residues.

The chain uses TRBV5-4 and TRBJ1-4; weak D call: TRBD1 (5 bases). This CDR3 is 15 amino acids long. CDR1 and CDR2 (germline): SGHNT, YYREEE (reference sequence). V shed 3 bases and J shed 0 bases, with 9 bases lying between them. For the CDR3, the DNA is TGTGCCAGCAGCTCCGGGGGGGCAACTAATGAAAAACTGTTTTTT. Its protein product is CASSSGGATNEKLFF. Full variable domain (remainder filled in from reference TRBV5-4 and TRBJ1-4): ETGVTQSPTHLIKTRGQQVTLRCSSQSGHNTVSWYQQALGQGPQFIFQYYREEENGRGNFPPRFSGLQFPNYSSELNVNALELDDSALYLCASSSGGATNEKLFFGSGTQLSVL.

The J gene is TRBJ2-7, the V gene TRBV7-2, with 7 nucleotides matching TRBD1. In germline, CDR1 is SGHTA, CDR2 FQGNSA. J lost 7 bases, V lost 1 base, and 1 base had no gene match. The CDR3 spans 12 residues. The CDR3 nucleotides read TGTGCCAGCAGCTTAGACAGGGGAGAGCAGTACTTC. Its protein is CASSLDRGEQYF. The complete variable domain, with remaining parts taken from reference TRBV7-2 and TRBJ2-7, reads GAGVSQSPSNKVTEKGKDVELRCDPISGHTALYWYRQSLGQGLEFLIYFQGNSAPDKSGLPSDRFSAERTGGSVSTLTIQRTQQEDSAVYLCASSLDRGEQYFGPGTRLTVT.